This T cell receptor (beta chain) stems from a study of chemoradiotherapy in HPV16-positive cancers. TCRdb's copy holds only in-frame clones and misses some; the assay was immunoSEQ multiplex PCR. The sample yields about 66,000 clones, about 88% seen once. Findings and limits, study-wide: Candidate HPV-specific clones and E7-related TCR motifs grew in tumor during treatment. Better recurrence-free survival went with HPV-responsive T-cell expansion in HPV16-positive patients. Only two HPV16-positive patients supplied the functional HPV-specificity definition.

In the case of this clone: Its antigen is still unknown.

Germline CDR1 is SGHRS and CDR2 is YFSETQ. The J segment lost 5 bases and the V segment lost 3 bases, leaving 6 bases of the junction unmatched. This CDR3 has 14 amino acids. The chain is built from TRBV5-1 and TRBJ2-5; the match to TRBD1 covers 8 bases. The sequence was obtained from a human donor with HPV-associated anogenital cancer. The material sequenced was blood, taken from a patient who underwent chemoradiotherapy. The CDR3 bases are TGCGCCAGCAGCTCCCCGGACAGGGTGGAGACCCAGTACTTC. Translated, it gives CASSSPDRVETQYF.